These 21 T cell receptor beta chains were sequenced from one sample in a study of T cell responses to AZD1222 COVID-19 vaccine. Sequencing used immunoSEQ multiplex PCR; TCRdb keeps in-frame clones, though not all of them. The sample has some 100,000 clones, around 84% seen once. Sample: peripheral blood, taken 28 days after the second AZD1222 dose. All receptors derive from an adult who received the AZD1222 COVID-19 vaccine.

The chain couples TRBV15 to TRBJ2-2, with D perhaps TRBD1 (6 bases). The V gene's germline CDR1 is LNHNV and CDR2 YYDKDF (reference sequence). This CDR3 has 14 residues. V was shortened by 0 bases and J by 6 bases, with 8 bases between the two germline ends. The CDR3: CATSRDRGPGELFF. The CDR3 DNA sequence: TGTGCCACCAGCAGAGACAGGGGTCCCGGGGAGCTGTTTTTT. The full variable domain, in which reference TRBV15 and TRBJ2-2 provide the parts outside the CDR3, is DAMVIQNPRYQVTQFGKPVTLSCSQTLNHNVMYWYQQKSSQAPKLLFHYYDKDFNNEADTPDNFQSRRPNTSFCFLDIRSPGLGDTAMYLCATSRDRGPGELFFGEGSRLTVL.

This chain uses TRBV27 with TRBJ2-1; D is uncertain. CDR3 size: 12 residues. CDR1 is MNHEY, CDR2 SMNVEV, per germline (reference sequence). The V end lost 3 bases, the J end lost 5 bases, and 5 bases lay between the germline ends. The CDR3 DNA reads TGTGCCAGCAGTTTTTCTAACAATGAGCAGTTCTTC. Amino acids: CASSFSNNEQFF.

As DNA, the CDR3 is TGTGCCAGTAGTATTCCGGGAAGCTCCTACAATGAGCAGTTCTTC. It encodes CASSIPGSSYNEQFF. V usage is TRBV19 and J usage is TRBJ2-1; a possible D gene is TRBD2 (5 bases). Germline CDR1 reads LNHDA; CDR2 reads SQIVND (reference sequence). Trimming pared 3 bases from V and 0 bases from J, leaving 9 bases between. The CDR3 consists of 15 residues. The full variable domain, completed using reference TRBV19 and TRBJ2-1, is DGGITQSPKYLFRKEGQNVTLSCEQNLNHDAMYWYRQDPGQGLRLIYYSQIVNDFQKGDIAEGYSVSREKKESFPLTVTSAQKNPTAFYLCASSIPGSSYNEQFFGPGTRLTVL.

The chain has TRBV18 and TRBJ1-5; no clear D. The germline V gene encodes CDR1 KGHSH and CDR2 LQKENI. The CDR3 is 15 amino acids. Trimming took 4 bases from V and 0 from J, leaving 10 bases between them. In DNA, the CDR3 is TGTGCCAGCTCACAAGGAAGCCATAGCAATCAGCCCCAGCATTTT. Its protein is CASSQGSHSNQPQHF.

The chain uses TRBV6-5 and TRBJ1-5; 7 nucleotides match TRBD1. Germline V gene sequence: CDR1 MNHEY, CDR2 SVGAGI. The CDR3 has 15 residues. The junction had 8 bases not matched to a gene; V was cut back by 5 bases and J by 4 bases. The CDR3 DNA follows: TGTGCCAGCAGTAGACAGGGAAACCAGAATCAGCCCCAGCATTTT. This encodes CASSRQGNQNQPQHF.

V gene TRBV28 combines with J gene TRBJ2-3; 9 nucleotides align to TRBD1. Germline V lookup: CDR1 MDHEN, CDR2 SYDVKM. The V and J ends lost 5 bases and 6 bases, in that order; junction bases with no gene match: 12. The CDR3 has 16 residues. The DNA of the CDR3 is TGTGCCAGCAGTCCTGGGACAGGGCCAAATGTTGATACGCAGTATTTT. Its translation is CASSPGTGPNVDTQYF.

The chain is built from TRBV13 and TRBJ1-2; no firm D call. Germline V lookup: CDR1 PRHDT, CDR2 FYEKMQ (reference sequence). The CDR3 contains 16 residues. Between the trimmed V and J ends, which lost 5 bases and 6 bases, there was a span of 22 bases. This chain's CDR3 is CASSAGRPLPTHGYTF. CDR3 nucleotide sequence: TGTGCCAGCAGCGCTGGGAGACCGTTACCGACCCATGGCTACACCTTC. Together with reference TRBV13 and TRBJ1-2, the CDR3 gives the full variable domain: AAGVIQSPRHLIKEKRETATLKCYPIPRHDTVYWYQQGPGQDPQFLISFYEKMQSDKGSIPDRFSAQQFSDYHSELNMSSLELGDSALYFCASSAGRPLPTHGYTFGSGTRLTVV.

The V and J genes are TRBV29-1 and TRBJ1-6; TRBD1 matches at 7 bases. Germline-derived CDR1 and CDR2 are SQVTM and ANQGSEA. Trimming cost V 7 bases and J 7 bases; bases outside gene matches: 7. There are 13 residues in the CDR3. The CDR3 here is CSALTGPNSPLHF. CDR3 bases: TGCAGCGCCCTGACAGGGCCCAATTCACCCCTCCACTTT. Variable domain in full (rest from reference TRBV29-1 and TRBJ1-6): SAVISQKPSRDICQRGTSLTIQCQVDSQVTMMFWYRQQPGQSLTLIATANQGSEATYESGFVIDKFPISRPNLTFSTLTVSNMSPEDSSIYLCSALTGPNSPLHFGNGTRLTVT.

The rearrangement joins TRBV10-3 to TRBJ2-3; unclear D gene. The CDR3 extends over 13 amino acids. V was cut by 10 bases and J by 1 base, with 12 bases left in between. Germline CDR1 reads ENHRY; CDR2 reads SYGVKD. Written as DNA, the CDR3 is TGTGCCAACTCGGACGGAGGCACAGATACGCAGTATTTT. It specifies CANSDGGTDTQYF.

The chain recombines TRBV27 with TRBJ2-7, with a tentative D call TRBD2 (6 bases). V gave up 5 bases and J gave up 0 bases, with 17 bases separating them. This CDR3 comprises 16 residues. Germline V CDR1 and CDR2: MNHEY, SMNVEV (reference sequence). CDR3 sequence reads: CASSGGTRGGSYEQYF. CDR3 DNA sequence: TGTGCCAGCAGTGGGGGGACGCGGGGCGGCTCCTACGAGCAGTACTTC.

V usage is TRBV5-8 and J usage is TRBJ2-1; tentative D call: TRBD1 (6 bases). CDR1 SGHTS and CDR2 YDEGEE come from the germline V gene. The CDR3 length is 14 residues. Trimming removed 4 bases at V and 2 bases at J, with 10 bases between. The CDR3 spells CASSPGQTYNEQFF. DNA for the CDR3: TGTGCCAGCAGCCCGGGACAAACCTACAATGAGCAGTTCTTC.

The chain uses TRBV28 and TRBJ1-3; D unresolved. From germline, CDR1 is MDHEN and CDR2 SYDVKM. This CDR3 region has 11 residues. V was clipped by 4 bases and J by 8 bases, with 6 bases between them. The DNA of the CDR3 is TGTGCCAGCAGTTCCCTATACACCATATATTTT. Encoded protein: CASSSLYTIYF.

V usage is TRBV28 and J usage is TRBJ1-1; 9 bases match TRBD1. Germline CDR1 and CDR2: MDHEN and SYDVKM. The CDR3 is made up of 12 amino acids. V shed 7 bases, J shed 10 bases, and the junction held 7 bases outside the gene matches. This CDR3 reads CASNRGQVRAFF. The CDR3 DNA reads as TGTGCCAGCAACAGGGGGCAAGTCAGAGCTTTCTTT.

A note on this clone: This specimen includes other DNA sequences encoding the same CDR3. This chain connects TRBV30 to TRBJ1-1; D not resolved. Germline values: CDR1 GTSNPN, CDR2 SVGIG (reference sequence). The CDR3 loop spans 12 amino acids. The V and J ends lost 0 bases and 1 base respectively, with 3 bases between them. The CDR3 here is CAWSVGNTEAFF. The CDR3 DNA is TGTGCCTGGAGTGTCGGGAACACTGAAGCTTTCTTT.

V gene TRBV7-3 combines with J gene TRBJ2-3; D perhaps matches TRBD2 (6 bases). The V gene's germline CDR1 is SGHTA and CDR2 FQGTGA. V lost 7 bases and J lost 5, with 16 bases in between. The CDR3 covers 14 residues. In nucleotides, the CDR3 is TGTGCCAGCAACACGGGAGCAGTTGTAGATACGCAGTATTTT. It translates to CASNTGAVVDTQYF.

V usage is TRBV6-6 and J usage is TRBJ1-2, with D uncertain. The germline CDR1 and CDR2 sequences are MNHNY and SVGAGI (reference sequence). The V end was cut by 7 bases, the J end by 7 bases, with 16 bases between. There are 13 residues in the CDR3. The CDR3 protein is CASTPGLTAGYTF. The CDR3 DNA reads TGTGCCAGCACCCCGGGTCTGACTGCTGGCTACACCTTC.

The chain recombines TRBV19 with TRBJ2-1; 10 nucleotides line up with TRBD1. From germline, CDR1 is LNHDA and CDR2 SQIVND (reference sequence). J gave up 4 bases and V 9 bases, and 6 bases lay outside the gene matches. The CDR3 is made up of 14 amino acids. The chain's CDR3 is CASGPGQGYNEQFF. CDR3 nucleotide sequence: TGTGCCAGCGGGCCGGGACAGGGGTACAATGAGCAGTTCTTC.

The chain links TRBV6-7 to TRBJ1-5; D gene ambiguous. TRBV6-7 is recorded as an ORF, its role being uncertain. The V end was cut by 4 bases, the J end by 2 bases, with 6 bases between. The CDR3 runs to 13 residues. CDR3 DNA: TGTGCCAGCAGTTTGAAGGGCAATCAGCCCCAGCATTTT. This codes for CASSLKGNQPQHF.

This chain uses TRBV5-1 with TRBJ1-2; D not certain. CDR1 is SGHRS, CDR2 YFSETQ, per germline. V shed 4 bases and J shed 3 bases, with 13 bases lying between them. The CDR3 runs to 14 residues. In DNA form, the CDR3 reads TGCGCCAGCAGCATTAAGGACGGCGACTATGGCTACACCTTC. This sequence encodes CASSIKDGDYGYTF. The full variable domain, in which reference TRBV5-1 and TRBJ1-2 provide the parts outside the CDR3, is KAGVTQTPRYLIKTRGQQVTLSCSPISGHRSVSWYQQTPGQGLQFLFEYFSETQRNKGNFPGRFSGRQFSNSRSEMNVSTLELGDSALYLCASSIKDGDYGYTFGSGTRLTVV.

The count of this clone is one. The V and J genes are TRBV12-3 or TRBV12-4 and TRBJ2-1, with a possible D match to TRBD1 (5 bases). The V gene lost 11 bases and the J gene lost 6 bases, with 11 bases spanning the gap. This CDR3 region has 11 residues. CDR3 sequence reads: CASRQFNEQFF. CDR3 sequence (DNA): TGTGCCTCCAGACAGTTCAATGAGCAGTTCTTC.

V gene TRBV7-9 combines with J gene TRBJ1-3; the match to TRBD1 covers 10 bases. The germline gives CDR1 SEHNR, CDR2 FQNEAQ (reference sequence). The J segment lost 5 bases and the V segment lost 3 bases, leaving 7 bases of the junction unmatched. This CDR3 has 16 residues. CDR3 residues: CASSFGDRGFRNTIYF. For the CDR3, the DNA is TGTGCCAGCAGCTTTGGGGACAGGGGCTTTCGAAACACCATATATTTT.